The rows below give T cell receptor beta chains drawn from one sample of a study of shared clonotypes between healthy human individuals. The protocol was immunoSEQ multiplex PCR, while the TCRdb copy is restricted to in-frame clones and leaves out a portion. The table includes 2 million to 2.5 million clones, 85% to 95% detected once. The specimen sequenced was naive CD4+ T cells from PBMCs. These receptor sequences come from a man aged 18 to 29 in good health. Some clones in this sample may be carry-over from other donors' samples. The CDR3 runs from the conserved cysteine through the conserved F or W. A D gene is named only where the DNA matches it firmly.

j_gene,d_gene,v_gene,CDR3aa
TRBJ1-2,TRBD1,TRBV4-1,CASSPRDSPYGYTF
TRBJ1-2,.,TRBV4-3,CASSRDSFGGSSITF
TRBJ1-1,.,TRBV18,CASSPLNTEAFF
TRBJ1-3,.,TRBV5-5,CASSLQGTGNTIYF
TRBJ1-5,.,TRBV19,CASKSLTPYKMAQHF
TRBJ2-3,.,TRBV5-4,CASSLAQNTDTQYF
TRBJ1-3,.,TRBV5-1,CASSLEPPAFSGNTIYF
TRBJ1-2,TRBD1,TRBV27,CASSMGGTGNYGYTF
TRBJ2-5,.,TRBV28,CASSLPSGPTQYF
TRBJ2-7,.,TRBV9,CASSVEEGASYEQYF
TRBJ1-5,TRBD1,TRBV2,CASSARGLTNQPQHF
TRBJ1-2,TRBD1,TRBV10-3,CAMAPGTGARGYTF
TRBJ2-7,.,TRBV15,CATRGADSAQYF
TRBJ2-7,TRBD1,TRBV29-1,CSVWDSSYEQYF
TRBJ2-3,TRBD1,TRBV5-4,CASSLGGRTGTTDTQYF
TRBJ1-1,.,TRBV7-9,CASLKNTEAFF
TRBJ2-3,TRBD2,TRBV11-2,CASSVGTSGGTDTQYF
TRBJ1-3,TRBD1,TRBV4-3,CASSQRQGAGNTIYF
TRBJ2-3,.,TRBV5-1,CASSLSGEQYTQYF
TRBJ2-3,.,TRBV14,CASSQFRAADTQYF
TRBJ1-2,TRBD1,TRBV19,CASRDSPQSYYGYTF
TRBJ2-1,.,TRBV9,CASSQDPTYNEQFF
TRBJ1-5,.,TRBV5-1,CASSPVAGSGQPQHF
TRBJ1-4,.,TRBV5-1,CASSLGVEWGEKLFF
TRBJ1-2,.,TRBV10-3,CAISESIYGYTF
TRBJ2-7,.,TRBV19,CASRVSGTSPYEQYF
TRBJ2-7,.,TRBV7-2,CASSLGRASDYYEQYF
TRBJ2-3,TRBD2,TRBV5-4,CASSNRASGIISSQYF
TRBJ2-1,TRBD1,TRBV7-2,CASSSDRGSDEQFF
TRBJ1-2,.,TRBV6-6,CASSPTSGGHYGYTF
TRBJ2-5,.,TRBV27,CASSLSGTPWETQYF
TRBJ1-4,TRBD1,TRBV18,CASSPPWGTGSTNEKLFF
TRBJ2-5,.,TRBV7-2,CASRNQEGGWETQYF
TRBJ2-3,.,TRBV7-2,CASSPGRGGASTDTQYF
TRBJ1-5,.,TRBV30,CAWSVRGNQPQHF
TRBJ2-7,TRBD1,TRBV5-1,CASSLAGRQGYEQYF
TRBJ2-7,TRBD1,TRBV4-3,CASSQGTGLTYEQYF
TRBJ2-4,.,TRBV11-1,CASSHNPGGVDIQYF
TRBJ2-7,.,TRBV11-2,CASSWRQIHSPEQYF
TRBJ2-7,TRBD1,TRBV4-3,CASSQRTGGAYEQYF
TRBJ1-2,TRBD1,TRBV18,CASSRQAGTALDYGYTF
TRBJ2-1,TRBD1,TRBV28,CASRVTGAGSYNEQFF
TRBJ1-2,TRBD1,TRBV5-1,CASSSGQGFGYTF
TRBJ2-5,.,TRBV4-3,CASSQDMGETQYF
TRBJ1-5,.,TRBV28,CASSLLGSGGNQPQHF
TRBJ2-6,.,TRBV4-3,CASSQEPNSLPFSGANVLTF
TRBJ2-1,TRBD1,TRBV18,CASSADRGNEQFF
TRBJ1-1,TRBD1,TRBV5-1,CASSWTGGEGTEAFF
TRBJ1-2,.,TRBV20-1,CSAGRASGYTF
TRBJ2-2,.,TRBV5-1,CASSEMGSGELFF